This T cell receptor beta chain was retrieved from a study of patients and donors after allogeneic stem cell transplantation. TCRdb reprocessed the RT-PCR reads with MiXCR, giving one entry per CDR3 protein. Among about a million distinct CDR3 sequences listed, roughly 17% were seen once. This CDR3 is built from 14 residues. Trimming removed 4 bases from V and 8 bases from J, with 15 bases in between. Per the germline V gene, CDR1 is MGHRA and CDR2 is YSYEKL. Source material: blood, either unsorted or a sorted T cell fraction (not recorded which). The genes are TRBV4-1 and TRBJ2-1; D is possibly TRBD2 (5 bases). This clonotype was sampled from a human donor who was either an allogeneic HSCT recipient or a stem cell or donor lymphocyte infusion donor (not recorded which). It is not recorded whose cells these are; they may come from a transplant donor. The CDR3 protein is CASSRYDDGDEQFF. The DNA for the CDR3 is TGCGCCAGCAGCCGCTATGATGACGGGGATGAGCAGTTCTTC.